This T cell receptor beta chain was identified during a study of human T cells and chemical hapten exposure. As for the study in general: The scalp of each patient received a weekly diphenylcyclopropenone dose for the full roughly 25-week study.

Time point of the sample: patch test 2, 6 weeks after DPC sensitization. The treatment: therapeutic diphenylcyclopropenone sensitization with weekly scalp DPC. The CDR3 is made up of 13 amino acids. Germline CDR1 MDHEN, CDR2 SYDVKM. The V gene end was trimmed by 6 bases and the J gene end by 5 bases; junction bases not matched to a gene: 6. Via MiXCR, TCRdb re-called the RACE reads, giving one row per CDR3 protein. The table has 100,000 or so distinct CDR3 sequences, 9.5% to 12% seen once. The chain employs TRBV28 and TRBJ2-5, with TRBD2 matching over 7 bases. Specimen: whole blood, collected in connection with sensitization to the hapten diphenylcyclopropenone (DPC). The clonotype comes from a man aged 40-49 years with alopecia areata. Some clones in this sample may be carry-over from other donors' samples. In DNA, the CDR3 is TGTGCCAGCAGATCGCACGGGAGGGAGACCCAGTACTTC. This codes for CASRSHGRETQYF.